This passage covers 23 T cell receptor beta chains from one sample sequenced in a study of regulatory T cells in long-lasting Graves disease. Investigators prepared the TCR beta libraries by applying iRepertoire HTBI primers and Arm-PCR of CDR3 regions. TCRdb reprocessed the multiplex PCR reads via MiXCR and lists one record per CDR3 protein. The sample contains more than 300,000 distinct CDR3 sequences, roughly 10% of which appear only once. The time point was: newly diagnosed GD, antithyroid drugs for less than 3 months. With RNA extracted from PBMCs as input, the TCR library was made. In addition, the sample was reused for a study of T cells in Graves' hyperthyroidism and ophthalmopathy.

The material was peripheral blood mononuclear cells (PBMCs), obtained at new diagnosis, from a patient treated with antithyroid drugs. These receptors originate from a woman aged 18 to 35 with Graves disease.

This clonotype occurred a few times. Compared with germline, one end of the junction differs, possibly owing to a read error. The CDR3 nucleotides are TGTGCCAGCAGCTTAATCGGGACAGGGGCCTTGTACTTCTTT. This translates into CASSLIGTGALYFF. The chain employs TRBV5-1 and TRBJ1-1; 10 bases align to TRBD1. CDR3 length: 14 amino acids. From germline, CDR1 is SGHRS and CDR2 YFSETQ.

Details on this clonotype: One end of the junction does not line up with germline, which may come from a read error. This chain uses TRBV5-1 with TRBJ2-1, with a weak D call TRBD2 (5 bases). This CDR3 has 16 residues. From germline, CDR1 is SGHRS and CDR2 YFSETQ. This chain's CDR3 is CGSSQGRTPRLDEQFF. The CDR3 region has the DNA TGCGGCAGCAGCCAAGGACGGACTCCCAGGCTCGATGAGCAGTTCTTC.

This clonotype turned up a few times. A single base separates this from a much larger clone, so it may be a read error. The CDR3 end shows no conserved phenylalanine or tryptophan, and so a read error is likely. The gene calls are TRBV11-1 and TRBJ2-1, with D maybe TRBD2 (6 bases). Germline V lookup: CDR1 SGHAT, CDR2 FQDESV (reference sequence). Trimming cost V 5 bases and J 4 bases, with 9 bases left between them. The length of the CDR3 is 13 residues. CDR3 loop: CASSPGTYNEQFS. Written as DNA, the CDR3 is TGTGCCAGCAGCCCCGGGACTTACAATGAGCAGTTCTCC.

This clonotype was counted at least ten times. The chain recombines TRBV28 with TRBJ2-1, with 7 bases fitting TRBD2. The CDR3 contains 16 residues. Germline V gene lookup returns CDR1 MDHEN and CDR2 SYDVKM. Losses at the gene ends were 4 bases for V and 2 bases for J; bases not matched to a gene: 8. CDR3 coding DNA: TGTGCCAGCAGTTCTCTAGCGGTGGGGCCCTACAATGAGCAGTTCTTC. It translates to CASSSLAVGPYNEQFF.

This clonotype was seen once. An end of the junction differs from the germline gene, which may be a read error. The gene calls are TRBV4-3 and TRBJ2-1; 8 bases line up with TRBD1. CDR3 size: 16 residues. Per germline, CDR1 LGHNA and CDR2 YSLEER. CDR3 amino acids: CASSRRGQGLHNAQFF. In DNA form, the CDR3 reads TGCGCCAGCAGCAGGAGAGGACAGGGATTACACAATGCGCAGTTCTTC.

This clonotype has ten or more counts. The chain uses TRBV19 and TRBJ1-6; TRBD1 matches 7 bases. Germline V gene lookup returns CDR1 LNHDA and CDR2 SQIVND (reference sequence). V shed 5 bases and J 6 bases; nucleotides not matched to a gene: 7. The CDR3 is made up of 15 amino acids. Here the CDR3 reads CASSASGTANSPLHF. CDR3 bases: TGTGCCAGTAGTGCCTCCGGGACAGCTAATTCACCCCTCCACTTT.

This clonotype occurred many times. The chain has TRBV2 and TRBJ2-7; 8 bases agree with TRBD1. The V gene's germline CDR1 is SNHLY and CDR2 FYNNEI. The V and J ends lost 6 bases and 3 bases, in that order; junction bases with no gene match: 7. The CDR3 is made up of 14 amino acids. CDR3 nucleotide sequence: TGTGCCAGCAGCCCCGGGACAGGAGTCTACGAGCAGTACGTC. It codes for CASSPGTGVYEQYV.

This clonotype was found a few times. The V call is TRBV28, the J call TRBJ2-6; weak D call: TRBD2 (6 bases). CDR3 length: 19 residues. Germline values: CDR1 MDHEN, CDR2 SYDVKM. Between the trimmed V and J ends, which lost 4 bases and 0 bases, there was a span of 19 bases. The CDR3: CASSSLVLGGDSGANVLTF. The DNA for the CDR3 is TGTGCCAGCAGTTCCCTTGTCTTGGGGGGAGACTCTGGGGCCAACGTCCTGACTTTC.

This clonotype occurred many times. The chain joins TRBV4-3 to TRBJ2-2, with a weak D call TRBD1 (5 bases). Trimming left V 2 bases short and J 2 bases short, with 9 bases between. The CDR3 covers 15 residues. Germline CDR1 and CDR2: LGHNA and YSLEER. The CDR3 sequence: CASSQLTENTGELFF. CDR3 nucleotides: TGCGCCAGCAGCCAACTGACAGAAAACACCGGGGAGCTGTTTTTT.

This clonotype came up many times. The chain recombines TRBV5-6 with TRBJ1-6; possible D gene TRBD1, 5 bases. The CDR3 runs 16 residues. Trimming took off 6 bases at V and 8 bases at J, with 21 bases between the two ends. Germline V gene lookup returns CDR1 SGHDT and CDR2 YYEEEE. The CDR3 region is CASTSGSGGTHSPLHF. In DNA form, the CDR3 reads TGTGCCAGCACCAGTGGATCCGGGGGAACCCATTCACCCCTCCACTTT.

This clonotype was detected a few times. The chain has TRBV6-2 or TRBV6-3 and TRBJ2-1; perhaps TRBD2 as D (7 bases). Germline V gives CDR1 MNHEY, CDR2 SVGEGT. This CDR3 spans 14 amino acids. The germline V and J ends were trimmed by 6 bases and 9 bases, with 18 bases remaining between them. The CDR3 DNA sequence: TGTGCCAGCAGCCCCCGCCCGGGGGGCCCTGAGCAGTTCTTC. This codes for CASSPRPGGPEQFF.

This clonotype was seen ten or more times. The rearrangement links TRBV18 to TRBJ1-5; TRBD1 agrees at 10 bases. J was trimmed by 5 bases and V by 3 bases; bases with no gene match: 1. Per the germline V gene, CDR1 is KGHSH and CDR2 is LQKENI. The CDR3 runs to 14 residues. Written as DNA, the CDR3 is TGTGCCAGCTCACCGGGGACAGGGGATCAGCCCCAGCATTTT. This sequence encodes CASSPGTGDQPQHF.

The V call is TRBV27, the J call TRBJ2-3; TRBD2 might be the D (6 bases). The V gene lost 5 bases and the J gene lost 2 bases, with 17 bases spanning the gap. Germline assignment: CDR1 MNHEY and CDR2 SMNVEV (reference sequence). This CDR3 is built from 16 residues. CDR3 bases: TGTGCCAGCAGTCCAAGACTAGATAGATACACAGATACGCAGTATTTT. Its translation: CASSPRLDRYTDTQYF.

This clonotype was detected many times. The chain joins TRBV12-3 or TRBV12-4 to TRBJ2-5; D may be TRBD1 or TRBD2 (5 bases each). Trimming removed 6 bases at V and 5 bases at J, with 25 bases between. CDR3 size: 17 residues. CDR3 nucleotide sequence: TGTGCCAGCAGCAGCGAGAGGGGCGCTAAGCGAAGTGAGACCCAGTACTTC. It translates to CASSSERGAKRSETQYF.

This clonotype was observed at least ten times. The chain carries TRBV20-1 and TRBJ1-3; no definite D call. Germline assignment: CDR1 DFQATT and CDR2 SNEGSKA (reference sequence). The CDR3 covers 14 residues. The V gene lost 2 bases and the J gene lost 2 bases, with 10 bases spanning the gap. CDR3 nucleotide sequence: TGCAGTGCTAGACCCGTGGACGCTGGAAACACCATATATTTT. It yields the protein CSARPVDAGNTIYF.

This clonotype was seen many times. The chain recombines TRBV19 with TRBJ1-5; D possibly corresponds to TRBD1 (5 bases). This CDR3 has 18 residues. Between the trimmed V and J ends, which lost 6 bases and 7 bases, there was a span of 28 bases. Germline CDR1 and CDR2: LNHDA and SQIVND (reference sequence). The chain's CDR3 is CASSPRWGMTFRKQPQHF. The CDR3 DNA reads TGTGCCAGTAGCCCCCGGTGGGGCATGACATTTCGTAAACAGCCCCAGCATTTT.

This sequence joins TRBV29-1 and TRBJ2-3, with D unresolved. The CDR3 contains 13 residues. Germline assignment: CDR1 SQVTM and CDR2 ANQGSEA. With 4 bases removed from V and 2 bases from J, the gap between germline ends came to 10 bases. CDR3 amino acids: CSVGNGHTDTQYF. For the CDR3, the DNA is TGCAGCGTTGGTAATGGGCACACAGATACGCAGTATTTT.

This clonotype was seen a few times. The chain combines TRBV6-4 with TRBJ1-4; D gene ambiguous. The V and J ends lost 6 bases and 8 bases respectively, with 10 bases between them. Looked up from germline, CDR1 is MRHNA and CDR2 is SNTAGT. The CDR3 length is 12 residues. The CDR3 spells CASRHPWEKLFF. CDR3 DNA sequence: TGTGCCAGCAGACATCCCTGGGAAAAACTGTTTTTT.

This clonotype was counted at least ten times. This chain joins TRBV9 and TRBJ1-1; D gene uncertain. The CDR3 contains 12 residues. V lost 0 bases to trimming and J lost 9 bases, with 9 bases between them. The germline V gene has CDR1 SGDLS and CDR2 YYNGEE. CDR3 loop: CASSVESEQAFF. The CDR3 DNA is TGTGCCAGCAGCGTAGAATCTGAGCAAGCTTTCTTT.

The rearrangement uses TRBV10-2 and TRBJ2-1; possibly TRBD2 for D (5 bases). This CDR3 contains 12 residues. Germline assignment: CDR1 WSHSY and CDR2 SAAADI. V was trimmed by 2 bases and J by 8 bases, leaving 7 bases between them. CDR3 bases: TGCGCCAGCAGTGAGGTGAGGGATGAGCAGTTCTTC. Its protein is CASSEVRDEQFF.

This clonotype was detected ten times or more. The chain has TRBV18 and TRBJ2-5; no definite D call. Deletions cut 6 bases from V and 2 bases from J, with 13 bases between. The CDR3 contains 14 residues. In germline, CDR1 is KGHSH, CDR2 LQKENI. The CDR3 region has the DNA TGTGCCAGCTCTCCATGGACCAATCAAGAGACCCAGTACTTC. Translation gives CASSPWTNQETQYF.

There are many counts of this clonotype. This chain joins TRBV6-9 and TRBJ1-5; D uncertain. This CDR3 comprises 13 residues. The V end was cut by 3 bases, the J end by 3 bases, with 6 bases between. Germline CDR1 is MNHGY and CDR2 is SVAAGI. The CDR3 is CASSYTHNQPQHF. CDR3 bases: TGTGCCAGCAGTTACACCCACAATCAGCCCCAGCATTTT.

V usage is TRBV11-3 and J usage is TRBJ2-5; D remains unclear. The V end lost 4 bases, the J end lost 7 bases, and 13 bases lay between the germline ends. Germline V gene lookup returns CDR1 SGHNT and CDR2 YENEEA. CDR3 size: 13 residues. The CDR3 here is CASSSDVMGTQYF. CDR3 in DNA: TGTGCCAGCAGCTCGGACGTAATGGGGACCCAGTACTTC.